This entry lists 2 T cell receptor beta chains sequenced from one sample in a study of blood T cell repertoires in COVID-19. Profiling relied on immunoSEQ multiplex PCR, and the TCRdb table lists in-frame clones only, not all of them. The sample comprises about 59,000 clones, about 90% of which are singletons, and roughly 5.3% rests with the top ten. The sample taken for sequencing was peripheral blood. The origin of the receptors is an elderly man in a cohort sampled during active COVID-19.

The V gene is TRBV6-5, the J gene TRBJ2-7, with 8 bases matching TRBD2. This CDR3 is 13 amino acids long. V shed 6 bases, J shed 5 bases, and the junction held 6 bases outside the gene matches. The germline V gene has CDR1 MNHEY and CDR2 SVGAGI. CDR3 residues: CASRREDWNEQYF. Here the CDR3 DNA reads TGTGCCAGCAGGCGGGAGGATTGGAACGAGCAGTACTTC.

CDR3 loop: CASSVGTFGTEAFF. CDR3 coding DNA: TGTGCCAGCAGCGTAGGGACATTCGGCACTGAAGCTTTCTTT. The chain carries TRBV9 and TRBJ1-1; D possibly corresponds to TRBD1 (5 bases). CDR1 is SGDLS and CDR2 is YYNGEE in the germline V gene. V lost 0 bases and J 4 bases, leaving 10 bases between the germline ends. The CDR3 has 14 amino acids.